The clone carrying this T cell receptor beta chain was recorded many times. Researchers took RNA transcripts and amplified the TCR beta CDR3 regions from them. HTBI primers were the set used in a first-round RT-PCR of the TCR CDR3. TCRdb fed the multiplex PCR reads into MiXCR, producing one record per CDR3 protein. The sample includes 400,000 to 500,000 distinct CDR3 sequences, 12% to 15% of them seen just once. This sample was taken from a study of T cells in Graves' hyperthyroidism and ophthalmopathy. The CDR3 runs to 14 residues. Germline V gene data show CDR1 as SEHNR and CDR2 as FQNEAQ (reference sequence). Trimming stripped 5 bases from V and 5 bases from J, with 15 bases between.

The clonotype was recovered from a woman younger than 30 with Graves' hyperthyroidism. The chain has TRBV7-9 and TRBJ1-1; perhaps TRBD1 as D (5 bases). The sequenced material came from blood. The CDR3 spells CASSEVRGKTEAFF. The DNA of the CDR3 is TGTGCCAGCAGCGAGGTGAGGGGAAAGACTGAAGCTTTCTTT.